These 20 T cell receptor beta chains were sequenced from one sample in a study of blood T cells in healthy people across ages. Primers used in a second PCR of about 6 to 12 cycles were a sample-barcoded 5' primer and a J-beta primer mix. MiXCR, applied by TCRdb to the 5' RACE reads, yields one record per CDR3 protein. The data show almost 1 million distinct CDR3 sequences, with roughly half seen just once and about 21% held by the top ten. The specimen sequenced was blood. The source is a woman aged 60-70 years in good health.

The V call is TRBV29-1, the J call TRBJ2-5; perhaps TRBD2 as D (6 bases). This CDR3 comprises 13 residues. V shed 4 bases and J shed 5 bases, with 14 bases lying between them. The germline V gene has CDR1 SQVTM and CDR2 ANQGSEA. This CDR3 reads CSVAPGAGETQYF. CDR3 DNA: TGCAGCGTTGCCCCGGGAGCTGGGGAGACCCAGTACTTC.

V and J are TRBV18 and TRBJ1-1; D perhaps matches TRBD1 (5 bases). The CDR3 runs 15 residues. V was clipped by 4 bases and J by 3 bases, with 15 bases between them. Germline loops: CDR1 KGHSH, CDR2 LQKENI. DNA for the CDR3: TGTGCCAGCTCACGCTTTCCAGGGAGGGACACTGAAGCTTTCTTT. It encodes CASSRFPGRDTEAFF.

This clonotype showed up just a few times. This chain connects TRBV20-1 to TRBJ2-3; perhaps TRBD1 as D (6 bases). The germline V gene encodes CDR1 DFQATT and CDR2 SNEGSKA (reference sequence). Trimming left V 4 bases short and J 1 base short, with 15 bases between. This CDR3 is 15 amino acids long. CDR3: CSATRQAPGTDTQYF. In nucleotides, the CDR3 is TGCAGTGCTACCCGACAGGCTCCGGGCACAGATACGCAGTATTTT.

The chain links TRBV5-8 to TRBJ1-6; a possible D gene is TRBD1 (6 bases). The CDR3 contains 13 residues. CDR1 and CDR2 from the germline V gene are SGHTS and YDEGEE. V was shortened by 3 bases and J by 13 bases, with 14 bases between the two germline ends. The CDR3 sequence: CASSSQRGSPLHF. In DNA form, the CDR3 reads TGTGCCAGCAGCTCCCAGAGGGGGTCGCCCCTCCACTTT.

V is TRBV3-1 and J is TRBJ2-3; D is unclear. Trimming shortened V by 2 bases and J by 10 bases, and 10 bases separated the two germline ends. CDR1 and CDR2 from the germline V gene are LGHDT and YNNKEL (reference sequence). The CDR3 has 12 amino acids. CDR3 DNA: TGTGCCAGCAGCCAAAATATCGGTCCGCAGTATTTT. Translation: CASSQNIGPQYF.

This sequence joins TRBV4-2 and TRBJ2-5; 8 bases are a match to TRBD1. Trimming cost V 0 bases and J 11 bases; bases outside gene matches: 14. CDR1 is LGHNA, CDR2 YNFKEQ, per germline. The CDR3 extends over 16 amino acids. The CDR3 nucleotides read TGTGCCAGCAGCCAAGAATGGCAGGGGGCAAACAATGAGCAGTACTTC. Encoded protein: CASSQEWQGANNEQYF.

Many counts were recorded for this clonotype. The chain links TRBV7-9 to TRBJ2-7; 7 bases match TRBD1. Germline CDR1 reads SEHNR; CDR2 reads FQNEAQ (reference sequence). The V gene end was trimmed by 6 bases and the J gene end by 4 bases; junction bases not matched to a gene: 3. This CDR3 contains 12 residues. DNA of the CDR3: TGTGCCAGCAGTTCGACAGGGTACGAGCAGTACTTC. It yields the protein CASSSTGYEQYF.

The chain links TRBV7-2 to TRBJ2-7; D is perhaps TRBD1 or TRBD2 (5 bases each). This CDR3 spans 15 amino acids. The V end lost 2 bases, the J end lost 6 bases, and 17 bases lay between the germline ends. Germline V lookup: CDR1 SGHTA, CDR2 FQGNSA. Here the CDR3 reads CASSLRAGSLAEQYF. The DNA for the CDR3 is TGTGCCAGCAGCTTAAGGGCAGGGAGTCTTGCCGAGCAGTACTTC.

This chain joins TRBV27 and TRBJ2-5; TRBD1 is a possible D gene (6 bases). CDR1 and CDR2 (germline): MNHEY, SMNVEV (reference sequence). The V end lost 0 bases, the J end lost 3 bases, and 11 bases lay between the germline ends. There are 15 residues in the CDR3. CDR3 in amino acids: CASSLSLNREETQYF. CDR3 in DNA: TGTGCCAGCAGTTTATCTCTAAACAGGGAAGAGACCCAGTACTTC.

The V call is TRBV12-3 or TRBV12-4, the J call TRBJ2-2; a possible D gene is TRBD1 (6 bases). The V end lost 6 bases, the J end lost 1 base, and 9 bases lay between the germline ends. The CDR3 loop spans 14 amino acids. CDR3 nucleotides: TGTGCCAGCAGCACGGACAGGAACACCGGGGAGCTGTTTTTT. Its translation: CASSTDRNTGELFF.

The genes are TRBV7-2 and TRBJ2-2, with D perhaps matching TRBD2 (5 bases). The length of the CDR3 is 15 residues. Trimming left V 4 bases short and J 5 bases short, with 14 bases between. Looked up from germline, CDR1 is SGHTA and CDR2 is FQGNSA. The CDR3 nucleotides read TGTGCCAGCAGCTCTAGGACTGGGATTACCGGGGAGCTGTTTTTT. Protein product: CASSSRTGITGELFF. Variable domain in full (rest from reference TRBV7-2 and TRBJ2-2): GAGVSQSPSNKVTEKGKDVELRCDPISGHTALYWYRQSLGQGLEFLIYFQGNSAPDKSGLPSDRFSAERTGGSVSTLTIQRTQQEDSAVYLCASSSRTGITGELFFGEGSRLTVL.

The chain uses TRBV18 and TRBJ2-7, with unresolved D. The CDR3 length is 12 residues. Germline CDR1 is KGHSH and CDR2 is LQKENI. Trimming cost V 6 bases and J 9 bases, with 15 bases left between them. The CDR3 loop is CASSQQQTGQYF. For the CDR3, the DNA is TGTGCCAGCTCTCAACAACAGACGGGGCAGTACTTC.

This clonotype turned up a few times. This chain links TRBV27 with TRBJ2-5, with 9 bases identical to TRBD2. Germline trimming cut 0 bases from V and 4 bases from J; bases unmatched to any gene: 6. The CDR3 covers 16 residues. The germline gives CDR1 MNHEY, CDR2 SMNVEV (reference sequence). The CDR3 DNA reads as TGTGCCAGCAGTTTATCGGGCGGGAGGGCCAGAGAGACCCAGTACTTC. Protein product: CASSLSGGRARETQYF.

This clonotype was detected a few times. The CDR3 loop is CASSLGTGGFNEQYF. The DNA of the CDR3 is TGTGCCAGCAGTTTAGGGACAGGGGGCTTTAACGAGCAGTACTTC. The rearrangement links TRBV27 to TRBJ2-4; 12 bases are shared with TRBD1. The end of the DNA aligns better with TRBJ2-7, so the J call may be wrong. This CDR3 is built from 15 residues. Germline V CDR1 and CDR2: MNHEY, SMNVEV (reference sequence).

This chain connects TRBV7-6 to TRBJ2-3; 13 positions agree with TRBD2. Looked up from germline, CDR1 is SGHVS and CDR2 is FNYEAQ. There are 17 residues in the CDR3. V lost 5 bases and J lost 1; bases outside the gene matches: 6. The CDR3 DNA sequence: TGTGCCAGCAGCGCCGGACTAGCGGGAGAGGGCACAGATACGCAGTATTTT. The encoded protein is CASSAGLAGEGTDTQYF. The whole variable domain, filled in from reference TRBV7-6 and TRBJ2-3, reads GAGVSQSPRYKVTKRGQDVALRCDPISGHVSLYWYRQALGQGPEFLTYFNYEAQQDKSGLPNDRFSAERPEGSISTLTIQRTEQRDSAMYRCASSAGLAGEGTDTQYFGPGTRLTVL.

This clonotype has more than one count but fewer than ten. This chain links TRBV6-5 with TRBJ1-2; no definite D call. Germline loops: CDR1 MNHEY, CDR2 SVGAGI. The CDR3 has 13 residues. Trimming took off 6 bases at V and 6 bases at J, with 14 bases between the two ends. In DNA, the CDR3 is TGTGCCAGCAGCCGCGCAGGCCGAGATGGCTACACCTTC. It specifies CASSRAGRDGYTF.

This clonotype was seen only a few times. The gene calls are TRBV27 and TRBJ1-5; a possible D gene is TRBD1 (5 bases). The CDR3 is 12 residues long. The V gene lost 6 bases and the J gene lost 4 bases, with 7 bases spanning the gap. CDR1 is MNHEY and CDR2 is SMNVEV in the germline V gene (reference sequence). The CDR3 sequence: CASRGLNQPQHF. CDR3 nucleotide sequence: TGTGCCAGCAGGGGGCTTAATCAGCCCCAGCATTTT.

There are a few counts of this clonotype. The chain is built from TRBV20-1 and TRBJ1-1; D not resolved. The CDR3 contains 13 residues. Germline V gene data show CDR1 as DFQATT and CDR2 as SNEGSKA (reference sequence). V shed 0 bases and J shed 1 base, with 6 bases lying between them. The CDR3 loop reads CSARDFGNTEAFF. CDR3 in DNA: TGCAGTGCTAGAGATTTTGGGAACACTGAAGCTTTCTTT.

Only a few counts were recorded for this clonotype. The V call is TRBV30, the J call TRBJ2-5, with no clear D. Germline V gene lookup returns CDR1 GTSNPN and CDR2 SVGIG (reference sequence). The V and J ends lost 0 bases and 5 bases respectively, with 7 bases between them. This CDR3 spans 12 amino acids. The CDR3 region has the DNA TGTGCCTGGAGTGTTGGTGGCGAGACCCAGTACTTC. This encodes CAWSVGGETQYF.

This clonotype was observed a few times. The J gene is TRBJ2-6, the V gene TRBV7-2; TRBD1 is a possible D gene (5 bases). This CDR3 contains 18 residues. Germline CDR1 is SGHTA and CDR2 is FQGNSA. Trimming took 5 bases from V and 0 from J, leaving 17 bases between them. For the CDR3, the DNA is TGTGCCAGCAGCCCACGTGGGGCTGGAAGCTCTGGGGCCAACGTCCTGACTTTC. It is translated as CASSPRGAGSSGANVLTF.